The 12 T cell receptor beta chains in this list originate from one sample, sequenced in a study of T cells in Graves' hyperthyroidism and ophthalmopathy. Amplified TCR beta CDR3 regions derived from RNA transcripts. Initially, a first-round RT-PCR of the TCR CDR3 employed the HTBI primer set. One entry per CDR3 protein, called by TCRdb with MiXCR from the multiplex PCR reads. In the table there are roughly 500,000 distinct CDR3 sequences, 46% of which are singletons. The sequenced sample consisted of peripheral blood or thyroid tissue (not recorded which). These receptors were obtained from an adult woman with Graves' disease, either hyperthyroidism or ophthalmopathy (not recorded which).

The chain combines TRBV15 with TRBJ2-5; D is ambiguous. Germline CDR1 reads LNHNV; CDR2 reads YYDKDF (reference sequence). The V gene lost 0 bases and the J gene lost 1 base, with 12 bases spanning the gap. CDR3 length: 16 amino acids. The CDR3 nucleotides read TGTGCCACCAGCAGAGATCACTCGGCGGCCCAAGAGACCCAGTACTTC. Residues: CATSRDHSAAQETQYF.

The V gene is TRBV20-1, the J gene TRBJ2-2; D remains unclear. The CDR3 covers 16 residues. Germline values: CDR1 DFQATT, CDR2 SNEGSKA (reference sequence). Trimming took off 3 bases at V and 4 bases at J, with 18 bases between the two ends. This CDR3 reads CSASPAVSWSTGELFF. CDR3 in DNA: TGCAGTGCTAGTCCGGCAGTCTCGTGGAGCACCGGGGAGCTGTTTTTT.

This clonotype was seen many times. The rearrangement links TRBV19 to TRBJ1-2, with 7 bases aligning to TRBD1. CDR3 length: 17 amino acids. Unmatched junction bases numbered 11, after V lost 1 base and J lost 3 bases. CDR1 LNHDA and CDR2 SQIVND come from the germline V gene (reference sequence). The CDR3 nucleotides read TGTGCCAGTAGTATAGCGGCCCCCGGCAGGGGGTACTATGGCTACACCTTC. The encoded protein is CASSIAAPGRGYYGYTF.

This clonotype was detected only once. Germline and junction disagree at one end, which may indicate a read error. The V and J genes are TRBV7-2 and TRBJ2-5; D ambiguous. CDR3 size: 14 residues. Looked up from germline, CDR1 is SGHTA and CDR2 is FQGNSA. CDR3 sequence: CACSLRWNQETQYF. In DNA, the CDR3 is TGTGCCTGCAGCTTACGGTGGAATCAAGAGACCCAGTACTTC.

This clonotype was seen only once. The V gene is TRBV27, the J gene TRBJ1-5, with D hard to call. Germline assignment: CDR1 MNHEY and CDR2 SMNVEV (reference sequence). Trimming took off 10 bases at V and 9 bases at J, with 7 bases between the two ends. The CDR3 consists of 9 residues. CDR3 amino acids: CATGSPQHF. The CDR3 DNA is TGTGCCACCGGATCGCCCCAGCATTTT.

J is TRBJ2-7 and V is TRBV29-1; the D is unclear. The ends were cut back, 4 bases at V and 3 bases at J, with 10 bases in the middle. This CDR3 spans 12 amino acids. Per the germline V gene, CDR1 is SQVTM and CDR2 is ANQGSEA. CDR3 sequence reads: CSVVADGYEQYF. In nucleotides, the CDR3 is TGCAGCGTTGTAGCTGACGGCTACGAGCAGTACTTC.

The rearrangement joins TRBV20-1 to TRBJ2-7, with TRBD1 matching 7 bases. The CDR3 extends over 12 amino acids. CDR1 is DFQATT and CDR2 is SNEGSKA in the germline V gene (reference sequence). The ends lost 6 bases at V and 3 bases at J; junction bases unmatched: 5. The CDR3 loop reads CSANDRDYEQYF. The CDR3 nucleotides are TGCAGTGCGAATGACAGGGACTACGAGCAGTACTTC.

This chain connects TRBV2 to TRBJ2-2, with 11 nucleotides matching TRBD2. Germline values: CDR1 SNHLY, CDR2 FYNNEI. The CDR3 has 15 residues. The V gene end was trimmed by 5 bases and the J gene end by 4 bases; junction bases not matched to a gene: 3. This CDR3 reads CASSLAGGATGELFF. The CDR3 nucleotides are TGTGCCAGCAGTTTAGCGGGAGGGGCCACCGGGGAGCTGTTTTTT.

J is TRBJ1-6 and V is TRBV7-9; weak D call: TRBD1 (5 bases). The CDR3 loop spans 14 amino acids. The V gene's germline CDR1 is SEHNR and CDR2 FQNEAQ (reference sequence). The V and J ends lost 3 bases and 9 bases respectively, with 12 bases between them. The CDR3 here is CASSFSGLGSPLHF. Written as DNA, the CDR3 is TGTGCCAGCAGCTTTTCAGGGTTGGGTTCACCCCTCCACTTT.

This clonotype has only a few counts. The rearrangement uses TRBV24-1 and TRBJ1-5, with D perhaps matching TRBD1 (5 bases). V shed 3 bases and J shed 6 bases, with 11 bases lying between them. CDR1 and CDR2 from the germline V gene are KGHDR and SFDVKD. This CDR3 comprises 14 residues. The CDR3 here is CATSDPGVGQPQHF. For the CDR3, the DNA is TGTGCCACCAGTGATCCGGGGGTAGGTCAGCCCCAGCATTTT.

The rearrangement links TRBV20-1 to TRBJ1-5; D gene ambiguous. Germline V gives CDR1 DFQATT, CDR2 SNEGSKA (reference sequence). This CDR3 comprises 15 residues. With 7 bases removed from V and 8 bases from J, the gap between germline ends came to 24 bases. CDR3 residues: CSVENGRSKNEPQHF. The CDR3 DNA sequence: TGCAGTGTGGAAAACGGGAGGAGCAAGAATGAGCCCCAGCATTTT.

Written as DNA, the CDR3 is TGCAGTGCTAGACAGACTGATTCGTTCACTGAAGCTTTCTTT. Encoded protein: CSARQTDSFTEAFF. The gene calls are TRBV20-1 and TRBJ1-1; D not certain. V lost 2 bases to trimming and J lost 4 bases, with 14 bases between them. The CDR3 contains 14 residues. Per germline, CDR1 DFQATT and CDR2 SNEGSKA (reference sequence).